This TCR beta chain was profiled in a study of shared clonotypes between healthy human individuals. For the study at large: CD8 memory received one plate per donor, CD8 naive two, CD4 memory three and CD4 naive three.

Original analysis: Sequence data from immunoSEQ were junction-only and lacked quality scores; consequently, filtering differed. TCRdb's table, derived via immunoSEQ multiplex PCR, lists solely in-frame clones and lacks some. That table is the source of V, J and clone size, and D and trimming were worked out from the DNA. The sample shows some 2.4 million clones, 80% to 95% of them seen only once. From germline, CDR1 is SEHNR and CDR2 FQNEAQ (reference sequence). This CDR3 spans 14 amino acids. Deletions cut 5 bases from V and 3 bases from J, with 14 bases between. The donors were adults (healthy and HIV-negative) with no recent acute infections or vaccinations.

This chain connects TRBV7-9 to TRBJ2-7; maybe TRBD1 (6 bases). This clonotype was sampled from a man younger than 30 in good health. Some clones in this sample may be carry-over from other donors' samples. The sample comprised naive CD4+ T cells from PBMCs. Indicated subset: CD45RA+ positively selected. The CDR3 DNA reads TGTGCCAGCAGCCCGAGGACAGTCGACTACGAGCAGTACTTC. Amino acids: CASSPRTVDYEQYF.